The 27 T cell receptor beta chains reported below all come from one sample, sequenced in a study of T cells in Graves' hyperthyroidism and ophthalmopathy. The CDR3 regions of TCR beta were amplified from RNA transcripts. HTBI primers were employed in a first-round RT-PCR of the TCR CDR3. TCRdb processed the multiplex PCR reads anew with MiXCR; each CDR3 protein has one entry. Among roughly 380,000 distinct CDR3 sequences listed, 18% were seen once. The specimen sequenced was blood. The receptors originated from a woman aged 40 to 50 with Graves' ophthalmopathy.

This clonotype was detected a few times. The CDR3 loop is CASRSPRKGSYEQYF. For the CDR3, the DNA is TGTGCCAGCAGGTCCCCCAGGAAGGGCTCCTACGAGCAGTACTTC. The chain recombines TRBV6-1 with TRBJ2-7; D not resolved. CDR1 and CDR2 (germline): MNHNS, SASEGT. The CDR3 length is 15 residues. Trimming pared 6 bases from V and 0 bases from J, leaving 15 bases between.

This clonotype came up a few times. V gene TRBV5-1 combines with J gene TRBJ2-3; D not resolved. CDR3 length: 15 amino acids. The V and J ends lost 2 bases and 0 bases respectively, with 10 bases between them. CDR1 SGHRS and CDR2 YFSETQ come from the germline V gene. DNA of the CDR3: TGCGCCAGCAGCTTTGGCAGTGCTAGCACAGATACGCAGTATTTT. Translated: CASSFGSASTDTQYF.

In the case of this clonotype: Germline and junction disagree at one end, which may indicate a read error. The chain joins TRBV28 to TRBJ2-7; possibly TRBD2 for D (5 bases). In germline, CDR1 is MDHEN, CDR2 SYDVKM. The CDR3 covers 16 residues. This CDR3 is CASSLLWAARTYERSF. In DNA, the CDR3 is TGTGCCAGCAGTTTACTGTGGGCGGCCAGAACCTACGAGCGGTCCTTC.

This clonotype was counted at least ten times. The V call is TRBV20-1, the J call TRBJ1-5; 8 bases map to TRBD1. V was clipped by 4 bases and J by 1 base; unmatched bases: 12. The length of the CDR3 is 17 residues. Germline CDR1 and CDR2: DFQATT and SNEGSKA (reference sequence). The CDR3 reads CSAIKIRTGTSNQPQHF. CDR3 DNA sequence: TGCAGTGCTATTAAGATTCGGACAGGGACAAGCAATCAGCCCCAGCATTTT.

The chain links TRBV2 to TRBJ2-7, with D possibly TRBD1 on 6 matching bases. The V gene's germline CDR1 is SNHLY and CDR2 FYNNEI. CDR3 length: 14 residues. Trimming took 8 bases from V and 2 from J, leaving 16 bases between them. The CDR3 region is CASARQAAPYEQYF. In DNA form, the CDR3 reads TGTGCCAGCGCTCGACAGGCTGCCCCCTACGAGCAGTACTTC.

This clonotype was seen at least ten times. The chain employs TRBV6-2 or TRBV6-3 and TRBJ2-7; a possible D gene is TRBD2 (6 bases). Germline V CDR1 and CDR2: MNHEY, SVGEGT. This CDR3 spans 11 amino acids. Between the trimmed V and J ends, which lost 2 bases and 11 bases, there was a span of 10 bases. CDR3 DNA sequence: TGTGCCAGCAGTTACCTGTGGGAGGAGTACTTC. Amino acids: CASSYLWEEYF.

The sample holds many counts of this clonotype. DNA of the CDR3: TGTGCCAGCAGCCCCGGGGACAGGGATCTCTACGAGCAGTACTTC. This gives the protein CASSPGDRDLYEQYF. The rearrangement links TRBV7-6 to TRBJ2-7; 9 bases are a match to TRBD1. The CDR3 runs 15 residues. The V segment lost 5 bases and the J segment 3 bases; nucleotides outside the gene matches: 8. Germline assignment: CDR1 SGHVS and CDR2 FNYEAQ. Using reference TRBV7-6 and TRBJ2-7 for the parts outside the CDR3, the full variable domain is GAGVSQSPRYKVTKRGQDVALRCDPISGHVSLYWYRQALGQGPEFLTYFNYEAQQDKSGLPNDRFSAERPEGSISTLTIQRTEQRDSAMYRCASSPGDRDLYEQYFGPGTRLTVT.

This clonotype was seen ten or more times. The chain uses TRBV30 and TRBJ1-2; D uncertain. The V gene lost 3 bases and the J gene lost 3 bases, with 11 bases spanning the gap. This CDR3 is 13 amino acids long. The germline V gene has CDR1 GTSNPN and CDR2 SVGIG (reference sequence). In nucleotides, the CDR3 is TGTGCCTGGAGCGCCCAGGCACACTATGGCTACACCTTC. Translated, it gives CAWSAQAHYGYTF.

This clonotype showed up just a few times. The V gene is TRBV11-2, the J gene TRBJ1-2; maybe TRBD1 (6 bases). The CDR3 runs to 14 residues. The germline V gene encodes CDR1 SGHAT and CDR2 FQNNGV. Between the trimmed V and J ends, which lost 4 bases and 2 bases, there was a span of 11 bases. The CDR3 coding sequence is TGTGCCAGCAGCTACGCTACAGGGAACTATGGCTACACCTTC. This sequence encodes CASSYATGNYGYTF.

This clonotype was counted ten times or more. The chain has TRBV2 and TRBJ2-5, with D perhaps matching TRBD1 (6 bases). V dropped 6 bases and J dropped 0 bases, with 14 bases sitting between them. Germline assignment: CDR1 SNHLY and CDR2 FYNNEI. The CDR3 sequence is 15 residues long. This CDR3 is CASRGLGAYQETQYF. The CDR3 DNA is TGTGCCAGCAGGGGATTGGGGGCTTACCAAGAGACCCAGTACTTC.

This clonotype was counted many times. The chain couples TRBV6-5 to TRBJ1-1; D call uncertain. The CDR3 has 14 residues. The V and J ends lost 6 bases and 1 base respectively, with 12 bases between them. Germline lookup yields CDR1 MNHEY and CDR2 SVGAGI. Here the CDR3 DNA reads TGTGCCAGCAGCCTGTACGTACGGAACACTGAAGCTTTCTTT. Translated: CASSLYVRNTEAFF.

With regard to this clonotype: A read error is likely, as this CDR3 ends without the conserved phenylalanine or tryptophan. This chain links TRBV20-1 with TRBJ1-5; D may be TRBD1 (5 bases). From germline, CDR1 is DFQATT and CDR2 SNEGSKA (reference sequence). The CDR3 is 14 residues long. Trimming took off 1 base at V and 3 bases at J, with 10 bases between the two ends. The CDR3 sequence: CSARAQGVNQPQHL. The CDR3 nucleotides read TGCAGTGCTAGAGCGCAGGGCGTCAATCAGCCCCAGCATCTT.

At least ten counts were recorded for this clonotype. The chain couples TRBV10-3 to TRBJ2-2; D remains unclear. Germline values: CDR1 ENHRY, CDR2 SYGVKD. V was cut by 4 bases and J by 4 bases, with 7 bases left in between. This CDR3 spans 13 amino acids. Here the CDR3 DNA reads TGTGCCATCAGTGGCAAGGGCACCGGGGAGCTGTTTTTT. Translated, it gives CAISGKGTGELFF.

This clonotype was observed at least ten times. The CDR3 loop is CASTPPIDPSGRDEQYF. As DNA, the CDR3 is TGTGCCAGCACCCCACCTATAGACCCTAGCGGGAGGGATGAGCAGTACTTC. The rearrangement uses TRBV6-4 and TRBJ2-7; TRBD2 matches 12 bases. The CDR3 length is 17 residues. The ends lost 7 bases at V and 7 bases at J; junction bases unmatched: 17. Looked up from germline, CDR1 is MRHNA and CDR2 is SNTAGT.

The chain is built from TRBV6-1 and TRBJ2-5, with D tentatively TRBD2 (5 bases). Per germline, CDR1 MNHNS and CDR2 SASEGT. Trimming shortened V by 5 bases and J by 9 bases, and 10 bases separated the two germline ends. This CDR3 has 11 amino acids. This CDR3 is CASSPGSSQYF. The DNA for the CDR3 is TGTGCCAGCAGTCCTGGGAGTTCCCAGTACTTC.

This clonotype was recorded many times. The CDR3 coding sequence is TGTGCCTGGAGTGTTCGAGGGGGAGAGACCCAGTACTTC. Its protein product is CAWSVRGGETQYF. The chain couples TRBV30 to TRBJ2-5; D possibly corresponds to TRBD1 (6 bases). The germline gives CDR1 GTSNPN, CDR2 SVGIG (reference sequence). Trimming left V 0 bases short and J 4 bases short, with 9 bases between. The CDR3 sequence is 13 residues long.

CDR3 DNA sequence: TGTGCCAGCAGTTCGGTGGAGTCCTTAGAGACCCAGTACTTC. It is translated as CASSSVESLETQYF. The gene calls are TRBV28 and TRBJ2-5; D unresolved. Trimming took 4 bases from V and 4 from J, leaving 13 bases between them. CDR3 size: 14 residues. The V gene's germline CDR1 is MDHEN and CDR2 SYDVKM. The whole variable domain, filled in from reference TRBV28 and TRBJ2-5, reads DVKVTQSSRYLVKRTGEKVFLECVQDMDHENMFWYRQDPGLGLRLIYFSYDVKMKEKGDIPEGYSVSREKKERFSLILESASTNQTSMYLCASSSVESLETQYFGPGTRLLVL.

This clonotype was picked up many times. The chain uses TRBV28 and TRBJ1-2; D possibly corresponds to TRBD1 (6 bases). Trimming left V 7 bases short and J 5 bases short, with 23 bases between. Germline CDR1 reads MDHEN; CDR2 reads SYDVKM. This CDR3 has 16 amino acids. The CDR3 bases are TGTGCCAGCACCCCGGACGGGGGCGGAGGACTTTATGGCTACACCTTC. It codes for CASTPDGGGGLYGYTF.

This clonotype was counted many times. The chain couples TRBV5-4 to TRBJ1-2; no firm D call. The CDR3 extends over 16 amino acids. V lost 4 bases and J 0 bases, leaving 16 bases between the germline ends. In germline, CDR1 is SGHNT, CDR2 YYREEE (reference sequence). The chain's CDR3 is CASSDSTASANYGYTF. The DNA for the CDR3 is TGTGCCAGCAGCGACTCCACAGCCTCAGCTAACTATGGCTACACCTTC.

This clonotype was counted ten times or more. The CDR3 sequence is CASSLGVAEETQYF. CDR3 bases: TGTGCCAGCAGCTTGGGAGTAGCGGAAGAGACCCAGTACTTC. The chain employs TRBV11-2 and TRBJ2-5, with TRBD2 as a possible D gene (6 bases). V lost 3 bases and J 3 bases, leaving 11 bases between the germline ends. The V gene's germline CDR1 is SGHAT and CDR2 FQNNGV. This CDR3 spans 14 amino acids.

This clonotype has ten or more counts. The chain is built from TRBV9 and TRBJ2-7; 10 bases map to TRBD1. The CDR3 runs 14 residues. Germline lookup yields CDR1 SGDLS and CDR2 YYNGEE. V shed 4 bases, J shed 2 bases, and the junction held 3 bases outside the gene matches. For the CDR3, the DNA is TGTGCCAGCAGCTCCGGACAGGGGGCCTACGAGCAGTACTTC. Its protein product is CASSSGQGAYEQYF.

This clonotype has at least ten counts. The junction and the germline gene differ at one end; a read error may be behind it. The V gene is TRBV6-1, the J gene TRBJ1-5, with D perhaps matching TRBD1 (6 bases). This CDR3 comprises 14 residues. In germline, CDR1 is MNHNS, CDR2 SASEGT. The CDR3 protein is CASSPGQNNRPQHF. In nucleotides, the CDR3 is TGTGCCAGCAGTCCTGGACAGAACAATCGGCCCCAGCATTTT.

This clonotype was seen repeatedly, ten times or more. The V and J genes are TRBV28 and TRBJ2-5; 9 bases line up with TRBD1. This CDR3 is built from 15 residues. Germline CDR1 MDHEN, CDR2 SYDVKM. With 4 bases clipped from V and 5 bases from J, the junction kept 8 bases outside the gene matches. The CDR3: CASSSTGTGLETQYF. The CDR3 region has the DNA TGTGCCAGCAGTTCCACCGGGACAGGGTTGGAGACCCAGTACTTC.

This clonotype was detected a few times. This chain links TRBV13 with TRBJ2-2; D call uncertain. The CDR3 spans 14 residues. Germline-derived CDR1 and CDR2 are PRHDT and FYEKMQ (reference sequence). The V and J ends lost 5 bases and 0 bases respectively, with 7 bases between them. The CDR3 is CASSLDPNTGELFF. CDR3 nucleotide sequence: TGTGCCAGCAGCCTAGACCCGAACACCGGGGAGCTGTTTTTT.

This clonotype was recorded many times. The chain has TRBV12-3 or TRBV12-4 and TRBJ1-1, with unresolved D. The CDR3 covers 13 residues. Trimming removed 5 bases at V and 6 bases at J, with 13 bases between. This chain's CDR3 is CASSLRHRAEAFF. CDR3 DNA sequence: TGTGCCAGCAGTCTACGACACCGAGCTGAAGCTTTCTTT.

This clonotype was detected many times. This chain uses TRBV6-1 with TRBJ1-1, with D maybe TRBD1 (5 bases). Trimming took 6 bases from V and 1 from J, leaving 12 bases between them. The CDR3 consists of 14 residues. Germline V CDR1 and CDR2: MNHNS, SASEGT. CDR3 DNA sequence: TGTGCCAGCAGCGTGTTGGGGACGAACACTGAAGCTTTCTTT. Its translation is CASSVLGTNTEAFF.

This clonotype was found many times. The CDR3 sequence: CASSFYIGAKETQYF. The CDR3 DNA sequence: TGTGCCAGCAGCTTTTACATCGGAGCGAAGGAGACCCAGTACTTC. The rearrangement uses TRBV7-9 and TRBJ2-5, with D unclear. With 3 bases removed from V and 5 bases from J, the gap between germline ends came to 16 bases. Germline V gene data show CDR1 as SEHNR and CDR2 as FQNEAQ (reference sequence). This CDR3 comprises 15 residues.